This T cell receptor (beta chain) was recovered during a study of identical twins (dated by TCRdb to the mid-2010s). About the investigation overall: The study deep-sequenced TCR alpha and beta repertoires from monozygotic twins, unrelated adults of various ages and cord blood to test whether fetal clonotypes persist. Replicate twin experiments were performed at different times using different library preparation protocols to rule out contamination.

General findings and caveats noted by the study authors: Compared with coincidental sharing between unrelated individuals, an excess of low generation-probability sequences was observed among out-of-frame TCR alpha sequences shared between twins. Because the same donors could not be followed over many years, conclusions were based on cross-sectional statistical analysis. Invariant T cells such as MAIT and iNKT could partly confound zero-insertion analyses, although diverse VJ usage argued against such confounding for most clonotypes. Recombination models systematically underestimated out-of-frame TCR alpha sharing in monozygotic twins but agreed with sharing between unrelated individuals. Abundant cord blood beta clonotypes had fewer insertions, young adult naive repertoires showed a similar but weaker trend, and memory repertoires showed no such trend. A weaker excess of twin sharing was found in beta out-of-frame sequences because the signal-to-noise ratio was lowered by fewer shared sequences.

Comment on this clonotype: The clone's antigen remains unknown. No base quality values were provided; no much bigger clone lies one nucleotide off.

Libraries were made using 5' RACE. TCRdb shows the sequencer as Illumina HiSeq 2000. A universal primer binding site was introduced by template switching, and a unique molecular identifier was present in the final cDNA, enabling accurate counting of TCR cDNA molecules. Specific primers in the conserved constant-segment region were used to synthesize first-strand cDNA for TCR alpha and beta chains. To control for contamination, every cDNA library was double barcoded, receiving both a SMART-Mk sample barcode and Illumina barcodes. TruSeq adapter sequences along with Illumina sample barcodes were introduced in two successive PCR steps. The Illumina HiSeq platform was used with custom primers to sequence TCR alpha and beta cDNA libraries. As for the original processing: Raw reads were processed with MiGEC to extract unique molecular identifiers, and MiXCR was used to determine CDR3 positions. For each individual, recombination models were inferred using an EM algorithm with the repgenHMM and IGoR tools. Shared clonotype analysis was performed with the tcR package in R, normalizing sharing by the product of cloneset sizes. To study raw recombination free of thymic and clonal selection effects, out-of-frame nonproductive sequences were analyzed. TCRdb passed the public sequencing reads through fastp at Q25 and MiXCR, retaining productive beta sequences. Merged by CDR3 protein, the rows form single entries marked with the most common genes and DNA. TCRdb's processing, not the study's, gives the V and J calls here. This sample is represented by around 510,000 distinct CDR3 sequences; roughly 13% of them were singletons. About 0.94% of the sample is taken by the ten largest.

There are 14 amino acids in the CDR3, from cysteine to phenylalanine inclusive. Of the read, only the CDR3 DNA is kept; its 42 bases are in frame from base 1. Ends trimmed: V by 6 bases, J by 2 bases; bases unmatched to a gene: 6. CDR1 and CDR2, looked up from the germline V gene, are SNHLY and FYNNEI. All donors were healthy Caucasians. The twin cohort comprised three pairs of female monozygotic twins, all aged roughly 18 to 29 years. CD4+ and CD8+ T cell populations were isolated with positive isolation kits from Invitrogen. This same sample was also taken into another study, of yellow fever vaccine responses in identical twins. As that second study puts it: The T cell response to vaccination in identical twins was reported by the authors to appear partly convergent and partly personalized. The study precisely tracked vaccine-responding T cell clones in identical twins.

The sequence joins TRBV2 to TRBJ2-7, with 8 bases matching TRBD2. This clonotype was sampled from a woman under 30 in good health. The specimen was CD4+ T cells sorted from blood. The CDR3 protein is CASSTAGGPYEQYF. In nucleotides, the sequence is TGTGCCAGCAGCACCGCGGGGGGCCCCTACGAGCAGTACTTC.